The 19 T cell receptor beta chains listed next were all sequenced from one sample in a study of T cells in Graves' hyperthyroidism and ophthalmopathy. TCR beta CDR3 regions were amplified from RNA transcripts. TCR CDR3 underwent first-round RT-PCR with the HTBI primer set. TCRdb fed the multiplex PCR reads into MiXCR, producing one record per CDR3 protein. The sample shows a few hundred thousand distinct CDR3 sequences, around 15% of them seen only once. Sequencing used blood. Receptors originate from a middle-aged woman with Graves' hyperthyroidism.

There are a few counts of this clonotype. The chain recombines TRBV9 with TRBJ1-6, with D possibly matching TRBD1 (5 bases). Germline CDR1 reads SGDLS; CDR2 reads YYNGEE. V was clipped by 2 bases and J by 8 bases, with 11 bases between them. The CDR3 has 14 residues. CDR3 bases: TGTGCCAGCAGCGTCGGGGGAAGCGATTCACCCCTCCACTTT. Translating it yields CASSVGGSDSPLHF.

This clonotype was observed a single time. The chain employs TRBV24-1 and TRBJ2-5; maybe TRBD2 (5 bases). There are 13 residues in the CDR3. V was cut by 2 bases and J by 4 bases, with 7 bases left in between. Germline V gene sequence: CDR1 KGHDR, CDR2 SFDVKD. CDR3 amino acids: CATSDSSIETQYF. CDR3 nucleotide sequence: TGTGCCACCAGTGATTCTAGCATAGAGACCCAGTACTTC.

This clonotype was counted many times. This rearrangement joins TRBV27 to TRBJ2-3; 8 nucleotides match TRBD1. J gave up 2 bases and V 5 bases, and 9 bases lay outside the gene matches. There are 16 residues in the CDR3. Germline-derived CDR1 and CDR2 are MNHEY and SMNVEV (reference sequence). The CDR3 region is CASSNRTGLLTDTQYF. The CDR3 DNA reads TGTGCCAGCAGTAATCGGACAGGGCTACTCACAGATACGCAGTATTTT.

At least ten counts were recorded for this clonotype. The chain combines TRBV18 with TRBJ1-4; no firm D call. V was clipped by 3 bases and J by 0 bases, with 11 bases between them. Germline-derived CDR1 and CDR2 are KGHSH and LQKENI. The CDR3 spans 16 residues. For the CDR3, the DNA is TGTGCCAGCTCACCCCAACAGTCTTCAACTAATGAAAAACTGTTTTTT. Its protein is CASSPQQSSTNEKLFF. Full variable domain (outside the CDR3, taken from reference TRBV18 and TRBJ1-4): NAGVMQNPRHLVRRRGQEARLRCSPMKGHSHVYWYRQLPEEGLKFMVYLQKENIIDESGMPKERFSAEFPKEGPSILRIQQVVRGDSAAYFCASSPQQSSTNEKLFFGSGTQLSVL.

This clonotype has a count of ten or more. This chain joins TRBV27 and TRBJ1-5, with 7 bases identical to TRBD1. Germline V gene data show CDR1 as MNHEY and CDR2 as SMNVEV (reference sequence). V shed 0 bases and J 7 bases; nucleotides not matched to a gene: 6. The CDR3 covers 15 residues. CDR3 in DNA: TGTGCCAGCAGTTTATCAGGGGGCTCGTGGCAGCCCCAGCATTTT. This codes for CASSLSGGSWQPQHF.

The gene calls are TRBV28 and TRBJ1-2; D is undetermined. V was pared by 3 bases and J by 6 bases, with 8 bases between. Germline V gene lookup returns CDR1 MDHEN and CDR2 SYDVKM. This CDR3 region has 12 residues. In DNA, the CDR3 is TGTGCCAGCAGTTTCATCACGGATGGCTACACCTTC. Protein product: CASSFITDGYTF.

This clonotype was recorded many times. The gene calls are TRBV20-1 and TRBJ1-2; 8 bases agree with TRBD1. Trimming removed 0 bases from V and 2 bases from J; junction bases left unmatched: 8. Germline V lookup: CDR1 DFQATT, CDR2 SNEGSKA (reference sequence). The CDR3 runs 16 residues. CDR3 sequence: CSARDPRTGSNYGYTF. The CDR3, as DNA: TGCAGTGCTAGAGATCCAAGGACAGGGTCGAACTATGGCTACACCTTC.

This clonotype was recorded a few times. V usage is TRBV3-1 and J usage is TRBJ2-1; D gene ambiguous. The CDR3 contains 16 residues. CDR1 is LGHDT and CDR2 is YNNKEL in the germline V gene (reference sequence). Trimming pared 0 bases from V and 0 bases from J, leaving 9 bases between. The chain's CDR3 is CASSQEAPSSYNEQFF. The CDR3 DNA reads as TGTGCCAGCAGCCAAGAGGCGCCGAGCTCCTACAATGAGCAGTTCTTC.

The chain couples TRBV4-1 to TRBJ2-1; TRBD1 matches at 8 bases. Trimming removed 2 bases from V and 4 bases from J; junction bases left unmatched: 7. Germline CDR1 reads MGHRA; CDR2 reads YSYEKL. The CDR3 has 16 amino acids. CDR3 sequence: CASSQSRTGTYNEQFF. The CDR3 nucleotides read TGCGCCAGCAGCCAATCCCGGACAGGGACGTACAATGAGCAGTTCTTC.

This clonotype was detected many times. The CDR3: CASSANFYEQYF. The CDR3 nucleotides are TGTGCCAGCAGCGCCAATTTCTACGAGCAGTACTTC. This chain uses TRBV11-2 with TRBJ2-7; D remains ambiguous. CDR1 is SGHAT and CDR2 is FQNNGV in the germline V gene. Deletions cut 5 bases from V and 3 bases from J, with 8 bases between. The CDR3 sequence is 12 residues long.

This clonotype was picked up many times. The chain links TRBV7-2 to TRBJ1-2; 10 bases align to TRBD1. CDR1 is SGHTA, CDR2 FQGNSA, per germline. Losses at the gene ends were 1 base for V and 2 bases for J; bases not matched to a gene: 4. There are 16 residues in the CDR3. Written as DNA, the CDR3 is TGTGCCAGCAGCTTAGGTGGGACAGGGGCCAACTATGGCTACACCTTC. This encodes CASSLGGTGANYGYTF.

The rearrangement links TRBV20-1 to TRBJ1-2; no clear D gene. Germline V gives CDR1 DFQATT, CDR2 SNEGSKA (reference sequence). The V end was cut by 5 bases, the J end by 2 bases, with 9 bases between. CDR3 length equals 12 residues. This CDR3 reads CSAPKRNYGYTF. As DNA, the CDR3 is TGCAGTGCTCCAAAAAGGAACTATGGCTACACCTTC.

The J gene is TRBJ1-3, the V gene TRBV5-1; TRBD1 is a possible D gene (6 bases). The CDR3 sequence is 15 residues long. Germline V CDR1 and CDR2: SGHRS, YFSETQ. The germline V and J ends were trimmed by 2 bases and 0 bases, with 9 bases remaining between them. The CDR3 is CASSFDRYSGNTIYF. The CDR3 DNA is TGCGCCAGCAGCTTCGACAGGTACTCTGGAAACACCATATATTTT.

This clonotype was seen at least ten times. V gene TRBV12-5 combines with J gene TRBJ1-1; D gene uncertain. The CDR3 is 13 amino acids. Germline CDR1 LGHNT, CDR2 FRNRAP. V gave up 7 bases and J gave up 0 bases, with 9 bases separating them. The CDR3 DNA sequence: TGTGCTAGTGATTCCACCCTGAACACTGAAGCTTTCTTT. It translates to CASDSTLNTEAFF.

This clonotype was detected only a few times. This chain's CDR3 is CASSDRDSYEQYF. The CDR3 region has the DNA TGTGCCAGCAGCGACAGGGACAGCTACGAGCAGTACTTC. The rearrangement joins TRBV9 to TRBJ2-7, with TRBD1 identical over 7 bases. Germline V gene sequence: CDR1 SGDLS, CDR2 YYNGEE. This CDR3 is built from 13 residues. The V gene end was trimmed by 3 bases and the J gene end by 3 bases; junction bases not matched to a gene: 3.

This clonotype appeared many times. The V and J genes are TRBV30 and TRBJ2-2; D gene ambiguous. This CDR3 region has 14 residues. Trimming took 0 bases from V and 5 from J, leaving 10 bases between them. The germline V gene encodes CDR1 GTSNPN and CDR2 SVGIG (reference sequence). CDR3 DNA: TGTGCCTGGAGTGTAACTCGACAAACCGGGGAGCTGTTTTTT. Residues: CAWSVTRQTGELFF.

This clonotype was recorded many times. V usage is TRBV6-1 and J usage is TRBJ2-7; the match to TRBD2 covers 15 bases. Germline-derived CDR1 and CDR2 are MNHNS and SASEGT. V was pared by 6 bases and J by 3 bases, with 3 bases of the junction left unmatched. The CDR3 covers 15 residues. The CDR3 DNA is TGTGCCAGCAGAGCGGGACTAGCGGGGGGCTACGAGCAGTACTTC. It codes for CASRAGLAGGYEQYF.

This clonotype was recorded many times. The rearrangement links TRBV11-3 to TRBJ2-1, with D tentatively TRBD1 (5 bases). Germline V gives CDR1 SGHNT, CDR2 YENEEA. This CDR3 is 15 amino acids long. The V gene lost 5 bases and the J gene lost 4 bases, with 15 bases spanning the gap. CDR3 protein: CASSTRSGAYNEQFF. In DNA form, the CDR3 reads TGTGCCAGCAGCACGAGGAGTGGGGCTTACAATGAGCAGTTCTTC.

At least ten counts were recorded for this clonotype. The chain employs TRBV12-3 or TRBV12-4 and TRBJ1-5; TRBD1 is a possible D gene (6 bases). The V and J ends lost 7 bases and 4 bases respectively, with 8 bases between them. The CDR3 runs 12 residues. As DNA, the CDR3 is TGTGCCAGCACACAGGGTAATCAGCCCCAGCATTTT. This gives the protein CASTQGNQPQHF.